This is a list of T cell receptor beta chains from one sample in a study of CD8+ T cells in alopecia areata. The repertoire was sequenced with immunoSEQ multiplex PCR; TCRdb's copy has only in-frame clones and lacks some. The sample includes roughly 120,000 clones, more than 30% of them seen just once. Sequenced sample: CD4+ T cells sorted from blood. These receptors came from a human donor with alopecia areata. CDR3s include the opening cysteine and the closing phenylalanine or tryptophan.

TRBJ2-7 | TRBV28 | CASNTPGGGRAYEQYF
TRBJ1-1 | TRBV13 | CASSKLIPNTEAFF
TRBJ1-2 | TRBV28 | CASSVGQGDGYTF
TRBJ2-7 | TRBV5-4 | CASSPGLAYEQYF
TRBJ2-7 | TRBV27 | CASSKHQGGEQYF
TRBJ1-2 | TRBV20-1 | CSASNGYTF
TRBJ2-5 | TRBV5-1 | CASSLAVGKTQYF
TRBJ2-1 | TRBV28 | CASVGGERNNEQFF
TRBJ2-7 | TRBV27 | CATPPGEQYF
TRBJ2-7 | TRBV18 | CASSPGLANYEQYF
TRBJ1-2 | TRBV29-1 | CSVASPGVGNYGYTF
TRBJ2-3 | TRBV28 | CASSDLLDTQYF
TRBJ2-1 | TRBV5-1 | CASSLVWSSGRALVNEQFF
TRBJ2-5 | TRBV7-6 | CASSLGALAGVETQYF
TRBJ1-1 | TRBV7-9 | CASSLVGAVTEAFF
TRBJ1-5 | TRBV5-1 | CASSLSGENNQPQHF
TRBJ1-3 | TRBV29-1 | CSGTGTLSGNTIYF
TRBJ1-1 | TRBV13 | CASSLNPGAEAFF
TRBJ1-1 | TRBV5-4 | CASSLRQPNTEAFF
TRBJ1-2 | TRBV30 | CAWSVGSNYGYTF
TRBJ2-7 | TRBV19 | CASSRPGQRLEQYF
TRBJ2-7 | TRBV23-1 | CASRRKDEQYF
TRBJ2-1 | TRBV2 | CASSGTGLYNEQFF
TRBJ1-1 | TRBV2 | CASSYLAGKNTEAFF
TRBJ2-2 | TRBV14 | CASSQASGTGIFTGELFF
TRBJ1-1 | TRBV30 | CAWRMVPNTEAFF
TRBJ1-5 | TRBV30 | CAWSTGQGRQPQHF
TRBJ1-4 | TRBV29-1 | CSVSIRQGGEKLFF
TRBJ2-1 | TRBV29-1 | CSVELRPSFSNEQFF
TRBJ2-4 | TRBV27 | CASSSAEAAKNIQYF
TRBJ1-1 | TRBV14 | CASSPDIGITEAFF
TRBJ2-4 | TRBV29-1 | CSVRPDSHQYF
TRBJ2-3 | TRBV5-1 | CASTPARDRVADTQYF
TRBJ2-1 | TRBV29-1 | CSVEDMLGLVTYNEQFF
TRBJ1-1 | TRBV30 | CAWKGGLSSEAFF
TRBJ2-5 | TRBV28 | CASSLVSRIQETQYF
TRBJ1-5 | TRBV4-3 | CASSQDSNQPQHF
TRBJ1-5 | TRBV28 | CASNTGVRPQHF
TRBJ1-2 | TRBV19 | CASQTGQGFDGYTF
TRBJ2-7 | TRBV6-6 | CASSYGTSAGLEQYF